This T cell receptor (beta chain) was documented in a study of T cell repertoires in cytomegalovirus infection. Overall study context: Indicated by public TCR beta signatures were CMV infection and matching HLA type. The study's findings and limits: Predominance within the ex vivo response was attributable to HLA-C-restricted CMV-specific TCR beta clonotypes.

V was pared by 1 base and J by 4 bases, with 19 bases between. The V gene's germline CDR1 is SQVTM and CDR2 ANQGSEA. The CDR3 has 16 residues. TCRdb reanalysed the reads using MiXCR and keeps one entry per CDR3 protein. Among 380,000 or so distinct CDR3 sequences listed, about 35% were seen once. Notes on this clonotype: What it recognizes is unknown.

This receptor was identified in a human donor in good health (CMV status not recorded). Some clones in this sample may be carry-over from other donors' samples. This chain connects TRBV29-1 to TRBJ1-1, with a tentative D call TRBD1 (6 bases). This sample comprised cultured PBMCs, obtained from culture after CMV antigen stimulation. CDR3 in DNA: TGCAGCGTTGAAGGTGGTAGGGGGGGCAGCGGCACTGAAGCTTTCTTT. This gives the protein CSVEGGRGGSGTEAFF.